A single sample gave rise to the 8 T cell receptor beta chains below, sequenced in a study of T cell responses to AZD1222 COVID-19 vaccine. Method: immunoSEQ multiplex PCR; TCRdb's copy keeps in-frame clones and lacks some. The data contain 80,000 to 90,000 clones, about 88% of them singletons. The sample here was peripheral blood, taken on day 0 of AZD1222 vaccination. The receptors originated from an adult in good health.

The CDR3 DNA reads as TGTGCCAGCAGCTTGTGGGGAATCGCTGAAGCTTTCTTT. Its translation: CASSLWGIAEAFF. J is TRBJ1-1 and V is TRBV5-4; no clear D. V lost 1 base, J lost 6 bases, and 10 bases lay in between. The CDR3 has 13 residues. Germline V CDR1 and CDR2: SGHNT, YYREEE (reference sequence).

This clone was counted only a few times. The gene calls are TRBV27 and TRBJ1-2, with TRBD1 identical over 7 bases. The CDR3 length is 14 residues. Germline values: CDR1 MNHEY, CDR2 SMNVEV (reference sequence). The junction had 6 bases not matched to a gene; V was cut back by 6 bases and J by 2 bases. The DNA for the CDR3 is TGTGCCAGCAGGGAACAGGGGCCGAACTATGGCTACACCTTC. Translation: CASREQGPNYGYTF.

Worth noting for this clone: One end of the junction does not line up with germline, which may come from a read error. The gene calls are TRBV5-1 and TRBJ1-1, with a possible D match to TRBD1 (5 bases). Germline V lookup: CDR1 SGHRS, CDR2 YFSETQ. The CDR3 sequence is 18 residues long. DNA for the CDR3: TGCGCCAGCACCTTGGAGCTAACCGGGGCCACCATGAACACTGAAGCTTTCTTT. Translating gives CASTLELTGATMNTEAFF.

This clone has just a few counts. The genes are TRBV3-1 (or the pseudogene TRBV3-2) and TRBJ1-2; no definite D call. Germline-derived CDR1 and CDR2 are LGHDT and YNNKEL (reference sequence). The germline V and J ends were trimmed by 1 base and 4 bases, with 7 bases remaining between them. The CDR3 totals 13 residues. The CDR3 DNA reads as TGTGCCAGCAGCCAAGTGGGCCCCTATGGCTACACCTTC. Its translation is CASSQVGPYGYTF.

For the CDR3, the DNA is TGTGCCAGCACCGGGACCGGGAATCAGCCCCAGCATTTT. Its protein product is CASTGTGNQPQHF. The gene calls are TRBV28 and TRBJ1-5; D might be TRBD1 (5 bases). Deletions cut 7 bases from V and 4 bases from J, with 11 bases between. The CDR3 contains 13 residues. The germline V gene has CDR1 MDHEN and CDR2 SYDVKM.

This chain joins TRBV2 and TRBJ1-5; TRBD1 is a possible D gene (6 bases). The ends were cut back, 4 bases at V and 5 bases at J, with 9 bases in the middle. CDR1 and CDR2 (germline): SNHLY, FYNNEI. The CDR3 sequence is 13 residues long. The CDR3, as DNA: TGTGCCAGCAGTGGAGGGGGTTATCAGCCCCAGCATTTT. It specifies CASSGGGYQPQHF.

The genes are TRBV28 and TRBJ1-4; 7 bases map to TRBD1. With V trimmed by 4 bases and J by 7 bases, 6 bases remained unmatched. The CDR3 consists of 14 residues. Looked up from germline, CDR1 is MDHEN and CDR2 is SYDVKM. The CDR3 sequence is CASSSHQGGEKLFF. The CDR3 DNA is TGTGCCAGCAGTTCCCACCAGGGGGGTGAAAAACTGTTTTTT.

The chain couples TRBV5-1 to TRBJ1-1, with D possibly being TRBD1 (6 bases). V lost 0 bases and J lost 11, with 20 bases in between. Germline V gene sequence: CDR1 SGHRS, CDR2 YFSETQ. CDR3 size: 15 residues. The CDR3: CASSLVPGTPKEAFF. The CDR3 region has the DNA TGCGCCAGCAGCTTGGTGCCCGGGACACCGAAAGAGGCTTTCTTT.